A selection of T cell receptor beta chains follows, all from one sample in a study of early T cells in non-severe SARS-CoV-2 infection. From the 5' RACE reads, TCRdb called clonotypes with MiXCR, one entry per CDR3 protein. Among tens of thousands of distinct CDR3 sequences, over 9% were seen once, and the ten largest hold approximately 6.1%. Sequenced sample: whole blood. These receptors all come from an adult who was a healthcare worker with PCR-confirmed SARS-CoV-2 infection or an uninfected control (not recorded which). CDR3s include the opening cysteine and the closing phenylalanine or tryptophan. Fields, in order: V gene, J gene, clone size, D gene, CDR3 protein, CDR3 DNA. D genes are given only for firm matches. The size field is filled for only some rows; it gives once, few, many or a size class.

V gene: TRBV24-1; J gene: TRBJ1-2; clone size: .; D gene: .; CDR3 protein: CATSDAGNYGYTF; CDR3 DNA: TGTGCCACCAGTGATGCGGGGAACTATGGCTACACCTTC
V gene: TRBV7-2; J gene: TRBJ2-5; clone size: .; D gene: .; CDR3 protein: CASSLWGLQETQYF; CDR3 DNA: TGTGCCAGCAGCTTGTGGGGTCTCCAAGAGACCCAGTACTTC
V gene: TRBV21-1; J gene: TRBJ2-3; clone size: .; D gene: .; CDR3 protein: CASLSRDSHREDTQYF; CDR3 DNA: TGTGCCAGCCTTTCGCGGGACTCCCATAGGGAAGATACGCAGTATTTT
V gene: TRBV29-1; J gene: TRBJ1-1; clone size: .; D gene: .; CDR3 protein: CSVGGFYTEAFF; CDR3 DNA: TGCAGCGTTGGCGGTTTCTACACTGAAGCTTTCTTT
V gene: TRBV18; J gene: TRBJ2-1; clone size: .; D gene: .; CDR3 protein: CASSPISDEQFF; CDR3 DNA: TGTGCCAGCTCACCTATTAGCGATGAGCAGTTCTTC
V gene: TRBV6-6; J gene: TRBJ2-7; clone size: few; D gene: TRBD1; CDR3 protein: CASSRRETGVSYEQYF; CDR3 DNA: TGTGCCAGCAGTCGACGCGAGACAGGGGTCTCCTACGAGCAGTACTTC
V gene: TRBV18; J gene: TRBJ1-1; clone size: few; D gene: .; CDR3 protein: CASSLPYTEAFF; CDR3 DNA: TGTGCCAGCTCTCTGCCTTACACTGAAGCTTTCTTT
V gene: TRBV5-5; J gene: TRBJ2-6; clone size: .; D gene: .; CDR3 protein: CASSFITAGANVLTF; CDR3 DNA: TGTGCCAGCAGCTTTATCACCGCTGGGGCCAACGTCCTGACTTTC
V gene: TRBV13; J gene: TRBJ2-2; clone size: few; D gene: TRBD2; CDR3 protein: CASRTSGVNTGELFF; CDR3 DNA: TGTGCCAGCAGGACTAGCGGGGTGAACACCGGGGAGCTGTTTTTT
V gene: TRBV5-6; J gene: TRBJ2-1; clone size: many; D gene: .; CDR3 protein: CASSLEGTYNEQFF; CDR3 DNA: TGTGCCAGCAGCTTGGAGGGGACCTACAATGAGCAGTTCTTC
V gene: TRBV6-1; J gene: TRBJ2-3; clone size: once; D gene: .; CDR3 protein: CASSVFRTLASTDTQYF; CDR3 DNA: TGTGCCAGCAGTGTGTTTCGGACCCTAGCTAGCACAGATACGCAGTATTTT
V gene: TRBV7-3; J gene: TRBJ2-1; clone size: .; D gene: .; CDR3 protein: CASSLGQAGYNEQFF; CDR3 DNA: TGTGCCAGCAGCTTAGGGCAGGCTGGCTACAATGAGCAGTTCTTC
V gene: TRBV19; J gene: TRBJ2-4; clone size: few; D gene: TRBD1; CDR3 protein: CASSITGGAKNIQYF; CDR3 DNA: TGTGCCAGTAGTATAACAGGGGGGGCCAAAAACATTCAGTACTTC
V gene: TRBV24-1; J gene: TRBJ2-5; clone size: .; D gene: TRBD2; CDR3 protein: CATSDSTGTSGQETQYF; CDR3 DNA: TGTGCCACCAGTGATTCGACCGGGACTAGCGGCCAAGAGACCCAGTACTTC
V gene: TRBV3-1; J gene: TRBJ2-7; clone size: .; D gene: .; CDR3 protein: CASSQLSVSYEQYF; CDR3 DNA: TGTGCCAGCAGCCAGCTTTCCGTATCCTACGAGCAGTACTTC
V gene: TRBV5-5; J gene: TRBJ1-3; clone size: .; D gene: .; CDR3 protein: CASSLLELISSGNTIYF; CDR3 DNA: TGTGCCAGCAGCTTGTTGGAGCTGATAAGCTCTGGAAACACCATATATTTT
V gene: TRBV27; J gene: TRBJ1-1; clone size: many; D gene: .; CDR3 protein: CASSLNPTFEAFF; CDR3 DNA: TGTGCCAGCAGTTTAAACCCGACATTTGAAGCTTTCTTT
V gene: TRBV12-3/TRBV12-4; J gene: TRBJ1-5; clone size: many; D gene: .; CDR3 protein: CASRYGGQPQHF; CDR3 DNA: TGTGCCAGCAGGTACGGGGGACAGCCCCAGCATTTT
V gene: TRBV4-1; J gene: TRBJ2-7; clone size: .; D gene: .; CDR3 protein: CASSPRVPSEQYF; CDR3 DNA: TGCGCCAGCAGCCCCCGTGTACCCAGCGAGCAGTACTTC
V gene: TRBV18; J gene: TRBJ2-3; clone size: .; D gene: .; CDR3 protein: CASTRSQQLSTDTQYF; CDR3 DNA: TGTGCCAGCACAAGATCCCAGCAACTTAGCACAGATACGCAGTATTTT
V gene: TRBV7-9; J gene: TRBJ2-7; clone size: .; D gene: TRBD1; CDR3 protein: CASSLSRDRGQGYEQYF; CDR3 DNA: TGTGCCAGCAGCTTATCGCGAGACAGGGGGCAAGGCTACGAGCAGTACTTC
V gene: TRBV12-3/TRBV12-4; J gene: TRBJ2-1; clone size: .; D gene: TRBD2; CDR3 protein: CASSSTGTSGSFNEQFF; CDR3 DNA: TGTGCCAGCAGTTCCACGGGGACTAGCGGGAGCTTCAATGAGCAGTTCTTC
V gene: TRBV29-1; J gene: TRBJ2-7; clone size: many; D gene: TRBD1; CDR3 protein: CSVATGGIYEQYF; CDR3 DNA: TGCAGCGTTGCGACAGGGGGGATCTACGAGCAGTACTTC
V gene: TRBV7-3; J gene: TRBJ2-1; clone size: few; D gene: TRBD2; CDR3 protein: CASSPPLAGDYNEQFF; CDR3 DNA: TGTGCCAGCAGCCCACCGCTAGCGGGAGACTACAATGAGCAGTTCTTC
V gene: TRBV27; J gene: TRBJ2-1; clone size: medium-sized; D gene: .; CDR3 protein: CASSPREDLNEQFF; CDR3 DNA: TGTGCCAGCAGTCCCCGCGAGGACCTCAATGAGCAGTTCTTC
V gene: TRBV6-2/TRBV6-3; J gene: TRBJ2-3; clone size: .; D gene: .; CDR3 protein: CASRTGWPQTDTQYF; CDR3 DNA: TGTGCCAGCAGAACCGGATGGCCTCAGACAGATACGCAGTATTTT
V gene: TRBV29-1; J gene: TRBJ2-5; clone size: .; D gene: TRBD2; CDR3 protein: CSAVSSGKETQYF; CDR3 DNA: TGCAGCGCTGTTAGCAGCGGGAAAGAGACCCAGTACTTC
V gene: TRBV3-1; J gene: TRBJ2-7; clone size: few; D gene: .; CDR3 protein: CASSQELTGDYEQYF; CDR3 DNA: TGTGCCAGCAGCCAAGAATTGACAGGTGACTACGAGCAGTACTTC
V gene: TRBV27; J gene: TRBJ2-7; clone size: medium-sized; D gene: TRBD2; CDR3 protein: CASSPGTSGSSGDEQYF; CDR3 DNA: TGTGCCAGCAGTCCAGGGACTAGCGGGAGTAGTGGGGACGAGCAGTACTTC
V gene: TRBV5-1; J gene: TRBJ2-3; clone size: .; D gene: .; CDR3 protein: CASSLQDTQYF; CDR3 DNA: TGCGCCAGCAGCTTGCAAGATACGCAGTATTTT
V gene: TRBV27; J gene: TRBJ2-5; clone size: many; D gene: TRBD2; CDR3 protein: CASSSLAGLEFETQYF; CDR3 DNA: TGTGCCAGCAGTAGCTTAGCGGGGCTCGAGTTCGAGACCCAGTACTTC
V gene: TRBV29-1; J gene: TRBJ2-7; clone size: .; D gene: .; CDR3 protein: CSVLENEQYF; CDR3 DNA: TGCAGCGTTCTCGAGAACGAGCAGTACTTC
V gene: TRBV7-9; J gene: TRBJ2-1; clone size: few; D gene: TRBD2; CDR3 protein: CASCRVAGGYNEQFF; CDR3 DNA: TGTGCCAGCTGCAGGGTAGCGGGAGGTTACAATGAGCAGTTCTTC
V gene: TRBV28; J gene: TRBJ1-1; clone size: .; D gene: .; CDR3 protein: CASSFGFRNTEAFF; CDR3 DNA: TGTGCCAGCAGTTTCGGTTTTCGGAACACTGAAGCTTTCTTT
V gene: TRBV6-5; J gene: TRBJ2-1; clone size: few; D gene: .; CDR3 protein: CASTTLGGSIGNEQFF; CDR3 DNA: TGTGCCAGTACCACACTTGGAGGGAGTATAGGCAATGAGCAGTTCTTC
V gene: TRBV5-1; J gene: TRBJ1-1; clone size: many; D gene: .; CDR3 protein: CASSFGVGAGPEAFF; CDR3 DNA: TGCGCCAGCAGCTTTGGTGTTGGGGCAGGGCCTGAAGCTTTCTTT
V gene: TRBV7-3; J gene: TRBJ2-1; clone size: .; D gene: .; CDR3 protein: CASSAGPDNEQFF; CDR3 DNA: TGTGCCAGCAGCGCGGGCCCGGACAATGAGCAGTTCTTC
V gene: TRBV6-2/TRBV6-3; J gene: TRBJ1-5; clone size: once; D gene: .; CDR3 protein: CASSMSGNQPQHF; CDR3 DNA: TGTGCCAGCAGTATGAGTGGCAATCAGCCCCAGCATTTT
V gene: TRBV18; J gene: TRBJ2-1; clone size: few; D gene: TRBD2; CDR3 protein: CASSPGTSSYNEQFF; CDR3 DNA: TGTGCCAGCTCACCAGGGACTAGCAGCTACAATGAGCAGTTCTTC
V gene: TRBV19; J gene: TRBJ2-7; clone size: .; D gene: .; CDR3 protein: CASSRGLAGSGVSEQYF; CDR3 DNA: TGTGCCAGTAGTAGGGGGTTAGCAGGTTCAGGCGTCTCCGAGCAGTACTTC
V gene: TRBV3-1; J gene: TRBJ2-7; clone size: .; D gene: .; CDR3 protein: CASSQEYGGAREQYF; CDR3 DNA: TGTGCCAGCAGCCAAGAATACGGGGGAGCAAGGGAGCAGTACTTC
V gene: TRBV25-1; J gene: TRBJ2-3; clone size: few; D gene: .; CDR3 protein: CASSEPSSTDTQYF; CDR3 DNA: TGTGCCAGCAGTGAACCGTCCAGCACAGATACGCAGTATTTT
V gene: TRBV12-3/TRBV12-4; J gene: TRBJ2-7; clone size: few; D gene: .; CDR3 protein: CASSLSVYEQYF; CDR3 DNA: TGTGCCAGCAGTTTATCTGTCTACGAGCAGTACTTC
V gene: TRBV9; J gene: TRBJ2-3; clone size: .; D gene: .; CDR3 protein: CASKPGLSTDTQYF; CDR3 DNA: TGTGCCTCTAAACCGGGGTTGAGCACAGATACGCAGTATTTT
V gene: TRBV5-4; J gene: TRBJ1-2; clone size: few; D gene: TRBD1; CDR3 protein: CASRPATGFRNYGYTF; CDR3 DNA: TGTGCCAGCAGGCCCGCGACAGGGTTTCGCAACTATGGCTACACCTTC
V gene: TRBV7-2; J gene: TRBJ2-7; clone size: few; D gene: TRBD1; CDR3 protein: CASSPQRGPQYF; CDR3 DNA: TGTGCCAGCAGCCCACAGAGGGGGCCCCAGTACTTC
V gene: TRBV18; J gene: TRBJ2-7; clone size: .; D gene: .; CDR3 protein: CASSPSQGGNEQYF; CDR3 DNA: TGTGCCAGCTCACCGTCGCAGGGGGGAAACGAGCAGTACTTC
V gene: TRBV12-3/TRBV12-4; J gene: TRBJ2-1; clone size: .; D gene: .; CDR3 protein: CASSLEGGWWEVFNEQFF; CDR3 DNA: TGTGCCAGCAGTTTAGAAGGGGGTTGGTGGGAGGTTTTTAATGAGCAGTTCTTC
V gene: TRBV5-1; J gene: TRBJ1-2; clone size: few; D gene: .; CDR3 protein: CASSLGLSANYGYTF; CDR3 DNA: TGCGCCAGCAGCCTGGGACTGAGCGCTAACTATGGCTACACCTTC
V gene: TRBV7-2; J gene: TRBJ1-5; clone size: few; D gene: .; CDR3 protein: CASSSQGNQPQHF; CDR3 DNA: TGTGCCAGCAGCAGTCAGGGGAATCAGCCCCAGCATTTT
V gene: TRBV11-2; J gene: TRBJ2-7; clone size: many; D gene: TRBD2; CDR3 protein: CASSLGSGRAYEQYF; CDR3 DNA: TGTGCCAGCAGCTTAGGGTCCGGGAGGGCCTACGAGCAGTACTTC